This TCR beta chain comes out of a study of cytomegalovirus exposure and HLA in healthy donors. Study-level information: From donors who were HLA-typed, an early data release held 80 million to 85 million unique TCRs.

It was with 60 Vbeta and 13 Jbeta primers that the PCR ran. Clones were read by immunoSEQ multiplex PCR, and TCRdb kept only the in-frame ones, dropping some. The sample consists of fewer than 150,000 clones, about 78% of them appearing once. This TCR was recovered from a man younger than 30 in good health and CMV-seronegative. The specimen was PBMCs.

CDR3 sequence (DNA): TGTGCCACCAAAGGAGCAGGGGGCCCATCTAACTATGGCTACACCTTC. Residues: CATKGAGGPSNYGYTF. The chain uses TRBV10-3 and TRBJ1-2, with 8 bases that match TRBD1. The CDR3 is 16 residues long. Germline CDR1 ENHRY, CDR2 SYGVKD. The junction had 13 bases not matched to a gene; V was cut back by 10 bases and J by 0 bases.